This T cell receptor beta chain is drawn from a study of cytotoxic CD8 clonotypes in ibrutinib-treated CLL. About the research overall: Response samples were drawn at a median of approximately 11 months of treatment, range 6 to 36.

TCRdb keeps only in-frame clones here, not all; method: immunoSEQ multiplex PCR. The repertoire includes some 200,000 clones, 79% of them detected once, and 11% sits in the top ten. Germline lookup yields CDR1 SGDLS and CDR2 YYNGEE. Between the trimmed V and J ends, which lost 0 bases and 4 bases, there was a span of 19 bases. The CDR3 has 18 amino acids. This receptor was identified in a human donor with chronic lymphocytic leukemia. The material was PBMCs, obtained after 12 months of ibrutinib treatment. The J gene is TRBJ2-2, the V gene TRBV9; D might be TRBD2 (7 bases). The CDR3 is CASSVDPHGGRGTGELFF. The CDR3 DNA reads as TGTGCCAGCAGCGTAGACCCCCACGGGGGGCGGGGCACCGGGGAGCTGTTTTTT.